The 8 T cell receptor beta chains below were found in one sample sequenced in a study of T cells in Graves' hyperthyroidism and ophthalmopathy. Regions amplified from RNA transcripts were the TCR beta CDR3 regions. Initially, a first-round RT-PCR of the TCR CDR3 employed the HTBI primer set. Using its own MiXCR run on the multiplex PCR reads, TCRdb lists one record per CDR3 protein. The table includes 550,000 to 600,000 distinct CDR3 sequences, approximately 15% detected once. The sequenced material came from blood. All receptors derive from a woman in her late teens or twenties with Graves' ophthalmopathy.

This clonotype has ten or more counts. V and J are TRBV29-1 and TRBJ2-7, with a weak D call TRBD1 (5 bases). The germline gives CDR1 SQVTM, CDR2 ANQGSEA. V lost 6 bases and J 2 bases, leaving 11 bases between the germline ends. The CDR3 runs to 12 residues. DNA for the CDR3: TGCAGCGTGGCCGACAGTGCCTACGAGCAGTACTTC. Translation: CSVADSAYEQYF.

Worth noting for this clonotype: This clone may be a read error of a much larger clone one base away. The V call is TRBV30, the J call TRBJ1-1; D possibly corresponds to TRBD1 (5 bases). The CDR3 spans 14 residues. Germline V gives CDR1 GTSNPN, CDR2 SVGIG (reference sequence). CDR3 region: CARSVGRAITEAFF. CDR3 sequence (DNA): TGTGCCCGGAGTGTTGGCAGGGCAATCACTGAAGCTTTCTTT.

This clonotype was observed many times. J is TRBJ2-7 and V is TRBV28; D may match TRBD1 or TRBD2 (6 bases each). The CDR3 is 17 amino acids. Trimming took off 5 bases at V and 4 bases at J, with 24 bases between the two ends. Germline V gives CDR1 MDHEN, CDR2 SYDVKM. CDR3 protein: CASSLNLQGGLPYEQYF. In nucleotides, the CDR3 is TGTGCCAGCAGTCTAAATCTACAGGGCGGACTACCGTACGAGCAGTACTTC.

This clonotype was seen a handful of times. J is TRBJ2-7 and V is TRBV6-1, with TRBD1 matching 8 bases. V shed 2 bases, J shed 4 bases, and the junction held 4 bases outside the gene matches. The CDR3 consists of 14 residues. Germline lookup yields CDR1 MNHNS and CDR2 SASEGT. The DNA of the CDR3 is TGTGCCAGCAGTGAAACAGGGGGTGGGTACGAGCAGTACTTC. As protein: CASSETGGGYEQYF.

This clonotype was observed many times. The chain is built from TRBV30 and TRBJ1-1; the D gene is possibly TRBD1 (6 bases). V gave up 5 bases and J gave up 4 bases, with 14 bases separating them. Germline V CDR1 and CDR2: GTSNPN, SVGIG (reference sequence). The CDR3 is made up of 13 amino acids. DNA of the CDR3: TGTGCCTGGGGGCAGGGGTCGGGCACTGAAGCTTTCTTT. Translated: CAWGQGSGTEAFF.

This clonotype occurred many times. The chain carries TRBV20-1 and TRBJ1-6; D remains ambiguous. Between the trimmed V and J ends, which lost 1 base and 7 bases, there was a span of 8 bases. CDR1 and CDR2 from the germline V gene are DFQATT and SNEGSKA (reference sequence). The CDR3 has 13 amino acids. CDR3 sequence (DNA): TGCAGTGCTAGAGTAGTAGAGAATTCACCCCTCCACTTT. Encoded protein: CSARVVENSPLHF.

This clonotype was observed a handful of times. The chain carries TRBV9 and TRBJ1-3, with D unresolved. Trimming removed 0 bases from V and 2 bases from J, with 9 bases in between. CDR1 and CDR2 (germline): SGDLS, YYNGEE. CDR3 length equals 15 residues. CDR3 bases: TGTGCCAGCAGCGTAGACATGGCCGCTGGAAACACCATATATTTT. This sequence encodes CASSVDMAAGNTIYF.

The rearrangement joins TRBV2 to TRBJ2-7; TRBD1 aligns across 9 bases. The CDR3 spans 13 residues. After removal of 6 bases from V and 5 bases from J, the junction contained 5 bases not matched to a gene. The V gene's germline CDR1 is SNHLY and CDR2 FYNNEI. The CDR3 region is CASREDRGDEQYF. In DNA form, the CDR3 reads TGTGCCAGCAGAGAGGACAGGGGCGACGAGCAGTACTTC. Filled out from reference TRBV2 and TRBJ2-7, the complete variable domain reads EPEVTQTPSHQVTQMGQEVILRCVPISNHLYFYWYRQILGQKVEFLVSFYNNEISEKSEIFDDQFSVERPDGSNFTLKIRSTKLEDSAMYFCASREDRGDEQYFGPGTRLTVT.